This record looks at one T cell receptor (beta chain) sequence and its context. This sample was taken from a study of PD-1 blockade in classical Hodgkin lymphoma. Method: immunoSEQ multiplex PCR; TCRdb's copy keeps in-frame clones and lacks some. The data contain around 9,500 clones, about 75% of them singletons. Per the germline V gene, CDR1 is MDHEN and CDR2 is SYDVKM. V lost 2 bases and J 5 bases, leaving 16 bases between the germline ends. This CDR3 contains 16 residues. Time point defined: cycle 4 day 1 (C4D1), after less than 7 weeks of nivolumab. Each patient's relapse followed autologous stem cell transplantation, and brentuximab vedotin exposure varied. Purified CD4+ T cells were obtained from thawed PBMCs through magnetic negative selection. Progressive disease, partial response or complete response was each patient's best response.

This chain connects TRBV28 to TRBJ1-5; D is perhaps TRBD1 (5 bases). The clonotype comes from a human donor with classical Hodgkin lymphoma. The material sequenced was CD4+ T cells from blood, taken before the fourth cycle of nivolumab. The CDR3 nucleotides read TGTGCCAGCAGTTTAACCCCCAGGGTGAGGGATCAGCCCCAGCATTTT. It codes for CASSLTPRVRDQPQHF.